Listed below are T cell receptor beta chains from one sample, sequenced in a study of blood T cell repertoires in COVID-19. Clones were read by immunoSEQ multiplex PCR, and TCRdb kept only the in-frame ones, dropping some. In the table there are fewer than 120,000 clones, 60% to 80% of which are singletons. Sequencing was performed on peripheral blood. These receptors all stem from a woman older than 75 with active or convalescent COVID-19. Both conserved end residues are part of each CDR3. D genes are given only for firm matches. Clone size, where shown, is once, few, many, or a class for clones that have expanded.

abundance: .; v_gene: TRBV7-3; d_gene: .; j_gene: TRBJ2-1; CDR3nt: TGTGCCAGCAGCCGCGGGCCCCTAGACAATGAGCAGTTCTTC; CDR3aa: CASSRGPLDNEQFF
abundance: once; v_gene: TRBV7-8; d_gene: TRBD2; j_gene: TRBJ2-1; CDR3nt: TGTGCCAGCAGCTTACCGTCAGGACTAGCGGGAGGGCCCCTCTACAATGAGCAGTTCTTC; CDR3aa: CASSLPSGLAGGPLYNEQFF
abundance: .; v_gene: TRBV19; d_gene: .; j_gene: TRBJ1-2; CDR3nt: TGTGCCAGTAGTCTAGGGGAGTACTATGGCTACACCTTC; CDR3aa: CASSLGEYYGYTF
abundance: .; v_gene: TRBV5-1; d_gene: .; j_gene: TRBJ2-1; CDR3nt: TGCGCCAGTAGGTCGGAGGTGTGGGAAGATGAGCAGTTCTTC; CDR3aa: CASRSEVWEDEQFF
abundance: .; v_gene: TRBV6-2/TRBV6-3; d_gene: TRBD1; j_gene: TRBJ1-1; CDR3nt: TGTGCCAGCAGTCCCGGACAGGGTGAAGATGGGTTGAACACTGAAGCTTTCTTT; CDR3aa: CASSPGQGEDGLNTEAFF
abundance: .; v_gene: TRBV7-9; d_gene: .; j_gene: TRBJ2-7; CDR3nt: TGTGCCAGCAGCTTAGGTGGGTCTCTTCAGGACTTC; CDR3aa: CASSLGGSLQDF
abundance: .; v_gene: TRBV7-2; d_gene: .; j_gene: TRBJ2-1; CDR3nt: TGTGCCAGCCGTTCCTACAATGAGCAGTTCTTC; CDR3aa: CASRSYNEQFF
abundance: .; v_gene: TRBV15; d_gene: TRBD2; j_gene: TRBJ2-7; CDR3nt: TGTGCCACCAGCAGAGACGGAGCTAGCGGGAGGCTTCCCTCAGGCCACTACGAGCAGTACTTC; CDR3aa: CATSRDGASGRLPSGHYEQYF
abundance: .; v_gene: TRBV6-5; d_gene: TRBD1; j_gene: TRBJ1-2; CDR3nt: TGTGCCAGCAGTTCCGGGACAGTCTATGGCTACACCTTC; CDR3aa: CASSSGTVYGYTF
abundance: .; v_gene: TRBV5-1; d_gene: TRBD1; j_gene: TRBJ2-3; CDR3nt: TGCGCCAGCAGCAAACAGGGGAGCCCAGATACGCAGTATTTT; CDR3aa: CASSKQGSPDTQYF
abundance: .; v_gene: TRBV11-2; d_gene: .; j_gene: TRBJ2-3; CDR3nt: TGTGCCAGCAGCCCACAGGGAACCAGCACAGATACGCAGTATTTT; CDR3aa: CASSPQGTSTDTQYF